Sequencing of this T cell receptor beta chain was carried out in a study of blood T cell repertoires in COVID-19. This clone came up once. Germline CDR1 and CDR2: SGHVS and FQNEAQ. The V segment lost 3 bases and the J segment 5 bases; nucleotides outside the gene matches: 13. The CDR3 runs to 18 residues. TCRdb keeps only in-frame clones here, not all; method: immunoSEQ multiplex PCR. This sample has about 120,000 clones, with around 90% found just once. The genes are TRBV7-8 and TRBJ1-6; 7 bases map to TRBD1. Sequencing was carried out using peripheral blood. This receptor was obtained from a woman aged 60-70 years with COVID-19, enrolled during active disease. The DNA for the CDR3 is TGTGCCAGCAGCTTGAATGTTGGGTGGGGACAGCATAATTCACCCCTCCACTTT. Amino acid sequence: CASSLNVGWGQHNSPLHF.